This T cell receptor beta chain was sequenced for a study of blood T cells in healthy people across ages. The sample holds many counts of this clonotype. This CDR3 is built from 16 residues. CDR1 is SGHTA, CDR2 FQGNSA, per germline. Trimming removed 4 bases from V and 0 bases from J, with 15 bases in between. Sample-barcoded 5' priming and a J-beta primer mix drove a second PCR of 7 to 11 cycles. TCRdb passed the 5' RACE reads through MiXCR, listing each CDR3 protein once. Here the sample spans roughly 650,000 distinct CDR3 sequences, 32% being singletons. Sequencing was done on a sample of blood. The receptor was derived from a woman aged 80 or over in good health. V and J are TRBV7-2 and TRBJ2-5; the D gene is possibly TRBD1 (6 bases). CDR3 amino acids: CASSSDRRRYQETQYF. The CDR3 DNA follows: TGTGCCAGCAGCTCAGACAGGCGTCGTTACCAAGAGACCCAGTACTTC.